The rows below give T cell receptor beta chains drawn from one sample of a study of T cell responses to AZD1222 COVID-19 vaccine. Only in-frame clones appear in the TCRdb table, and some are missing; sequencing was by immunoSEQ multiplex PCR. This table holds fewer than 200,000 clones, about 88% found once. Sequenced material: peripheral blood, taken on day 0 of AZD1222 vaccination. Source of these receptors: an adult in good health. Both conserved end residues are part of each CDR3. A D gene is named only where the DNA matches it firmly. For some rows the clone size is stated as once, few or many, or as a class when expanded; others skip it.

V	size	J	D	DNA	CDR3
TRBV10-3	NA	TRBJ1-2	TRBD1	TGTGCCATCAGCACCGGGACAGGGGATCTTCGGTATGGCTACACCTTC	CAISTGTGDLRYGYTF
TRBV2	NA	TRBJ1-1	NA	TGTGCCAGCCAGGGGAGAGCGGGCACTGAAGCTTTCTTT	CASQGRAGTEAFF
TRBV6-5	NA	TRBJ1-1	TRBD1	TGTGCCAGCAGGGGGGGACAGGGGGCTGAAGCTTTCTTT	CASRGGQGAEAFF
TRBV3-1/TRBV3-2	NA	TRBJ1-1	NA	TGTGCCAGCAGCCAAAGCCAGGGTGAAGCTTTCTTT	CASSQSQGEAFF
TRBV5-4	NA	TRBJ1-2	TRBD1	TGTGCCAGCAGCACCGGACAGGAAGTAATCTATGGCTACACCTTC	CASSTGQEVIYGYTF
TRBV5-1	NA	TRBJ1-2	NA	TGCGCCAGCAGCTTGGCAGATTACTATGGCTACACCTTC	CASSLADYYGYTF
TRBV5-1	NA	TRBJ1-4	NA	TGCGCCAGCAGCCCCTCGTTTAATGAAAAACTGTTTTTT	CASSPSFNEKLFF
TRBV10-2	NA	TRBJ2-7	NA	TGCGCCAGCAGTGAAGGCGGGATCTCCTACGAGCAGTACTTC	CASSEGGISYEQYF
TRBV11-2	NA	TRBJ1-1	NA	TGTGCCAGCAGCTTAGCGGGCGCTGAAGCTTTCTTT	CASSLAGAEAFF
TRBV7-2	once	TRBJ2-2	TRBD2	TGTGCCAGCAGCAAAAATAGCGGGAGAAACACCGGGGAGCTGTTTTTT	CASSKNSGRNTGELFF
TRBV29-1	NA	TRBJ2-2	NA	TGCAGCGTGCCGGGAGTTGGGAACACCGGGGAGCTGTTTTTT	CSVPGVGNTGELFF
TRBV11-2	NA	TRBJ2-2	NA	TGTGCCAGCAGCCACCACAGGATCCCCGGGGAGCTGTTTTTT	CASSHHRIPGELFF
TRBV4-3	few	TRBJ1-1	TRBD1	TGCGCCAGCAGCCAAGCCAATACAGGGGTATTGAGGACTGAAGCTTTCTTT	CASSQANTGVLRTEAFF
TRBV9	few	TRBJ1-1	NA	TGTGCCAGCAGCGTCTTAGCCGTTCCTTCAAACACTGAAGCTTTCTTT	CASSVLAVPSNTEAFF
TRBV7-8	NA	TRBJ1-5	NA	TGTGCCAGCAGCTTAGGTAGGGGTGGAAATAGCAATCAGCCCCAGCATTTT	CASSLGRGGNSNQPQHF
TRBV15	NA	TRBJ1-2	NA	TGTGCCACCAGCAGAATACGCCAGCCTAGCCTGGATGGCTACACCTTC	CATSRIRQPSLDGYTF
TRBV10-3	once	TRBJ2-7	TRBD1	TGTGCCATCAGTGAGACAGGGGGCCCCGGCTACGAGCAGTACTTC	CAISETGGPGYEQYF
TRBV5-1	NA	TRBJ2-2	TRBD2	TGCGCCAGCAGCTCTATACCGGGACTAGCGAACACCGGGGAGCTGTTTTTT	CASSSIPGLANTGELFF
TRBV14	NA	TRBJ1-1	TRBD1	TGTGCCAGCAGCCCCTGGACAGGGATGAACACTGAAGCTTTCTTT	CASSPWTGMNTEAFF
TRBV7-9	NA	TRBJ2-1	NA	TGTGCCAGCAGCAGAATTCAGGGGTCTTGGGTCAATGAGCAGTTCTTC	CASSRIQGSWVNEQFF
TRBV3-1/TRBV3-2	NA	TRBJ2-1	NA	TGTGCCAGCAGCCTTTCCGGGACTGGAAATTACAATGAGCAGTTCTTC	CASSLSGTGNYNEQFF
TRBV5-1	NA	TRBJ2-5	TRBD2	TGCGCCAGCAGCCCTTACGGCCTAGCGGCGCAAGAGACCCAGTACTTC	CASSPYGLAAQETQYF
TRBV30	NA	TRBJ1-1	NA	TGTGCCTGGAACCCTCCAGGGTACACTGAAGCTTTCTTT	CAWNPPGYTEAFF
TRBV7-9	NA	TRBJ1-5	NA	TGTGCCAGCACCACGGGGGGAGGGAGTCAGCCCCAGCATTTT	CASTTGGGSQPQHF
TRBV27	NA	TRBJ1-2	NA	TGTGCCAGCAGTTTTACACAGGCCTCATCCCCCTATGGCTACACCTTC	CASSFTQASSPYGYTF